The 21 T cell receptor beta chains below come from one sample, sequenced in a study of Ad26.COV2.S vaccination and SARS-CoV-2 variants. The treatment denotes: some 20 received Ad26.COV2.S at low or high dose, single or two shots; a few received placebo; per-sample allocation not given. Each sample was drawn 63 days after the first injection (of vaccine or placebo). The repertoire was sequenced with immunoSEQ multiplex PCR; TCRdb's copy has only in-frame clones and lacks some. The table records hundreds of thousands of clones, around 90% of them present only once. Sequenced here: peripheral blood, sampled in a trial of Ad26.COV2.S vaccine versus placebo. Every receptor here comes from a person between 18 and 65 years old who received the Ad26.COV2.S COVID-19 vaccine or a placebo.

The chain is built from TRBV4-3 and TRBJ2-3, with D hard to call. CDR3 size: 16 residues. CDR1 and CDR2 from the germline V gene are LGHNA and YSLEER. Trimming left V 0 bases short and J 0 bases short, with 10 bases between. The CDR3 region has the DNA TGCGCCAGCAGCCAAGAATGGCAGACTAGCACAGATACGCAGTATTTT. This gives the protein CASSQEWQTSTDTQYF.

CDR3: CASSPLAGSYEQYF. Written as DNA, the CDR3 is TGTGCCAGCAGCCCTCTAGCGGGGAGCTACGAGCAGTACTTC. The rearrangement uses TRBV5-6 and TRBJ2-7; 9 nucleotides align to TRBD2. The CDR3 has 14 amino acids. The germline gives CDR1 SGHDT, CDR2 YYEEEE. Unmatched junction bases numbered 5, after V lost 4 bases and J lost 3 bases.

Turning to this clone: The germline gene is not matched at one end of the junction; a read error may be the cause. This sequence joins TRBV7-2 and TRBJ1-1; TRBD1 might be the D (6 bases). The CDR3 has 12 residues. Germline values: CDR1 SGHTA, CDR2 FQGNSA. The CDR3 DNA is TGTGCCAGCAGCCCAATCAGGGGCGTTGGTGTCTTT. This gives the protein CASSPIRGVGVF.

The V gene is TRBV27, the J gene TRBJ1-6; D unresolved. Trimming pared 6 bases from V and 10 bases from J, leaving 10 bases between. The CDR3 runs 12 residues. Germline V lookup: CDR1 MNHEY, CDR2 SMNVEV (reference sequence). The chain's CDR3 is CASRDNESPLHF. In nucleotides, the CDR3 is TGTGCCAGCAGAGATAATGAATCACCCCTCCACTTT.

V is TRBV12-5 and J is TRBJ2-5; D gene unclear. CDR3 length equals 8 residues. Germline V gene sequence: CDR1 LGHNT, CDR2 FRNRAP. The CDR3 is CARGTQYF. The CDR3 DNA sequence: TGTGCACGAGGGACCCAGTACTTC.

This clone was seen just once. This chain connects TRBV18 to TRBJ2-3; D uncertain. Between the trimmed V and J ends, which lost 1 base and 4 bases, there was a span of 9 bases. CDR1 and CDR2 (germline): KGHSH, LQKENI. There are 14 residues in the CDR3. The CDR3 spells CASSPQVSSDTQYF. CDR3 in DNA: TGTGCCAGCTCACCACAGGTTTCGTCAGATACGCAGTATTTT.

V is TRBV27 and J is TRBJ1-6; the D gene is possibly TRBD1 (6 bases). The V gene lost 4 bases and the J gene lost 7 bases, with 11 bases spanning the gap. This CDR3 has 14 residues. Germline V gives CDR1 MNHEY, CDR2 SMNVEV (reference sequence). DNA of the CDR3: TGTGCCAGCAGTTGGGGGACACCGAATTCACCCCTCCACTTT. Its translation: CASSWGTPNSPLHF.

The CDR3 nucleotides are TGTGCCAGCAGCGACCCCGCGGGGCCGAACACTGAAGCTTTCTTT. Amino acids: CASSDPAGPNTEAFF. This chain joins TRBV2 and TRBJ1-1; D is perhaps TRBD1 (5 bases). There are 15 residues in the CDR3. Germline CDR1 and CDR2: SNHLY and FYNNEI. Trimming cost V 6 bases and J 1 base, with 15 bases left between them.

This clone has a single count. The chain links TRBV6-2 or TRBV6-3 to TRBJ2-5; D is uncertain. This CDR3 is 12 amino acids long. With 6 bases removed from V and 4 bases from J, the gap between germline ends came to 9 bases. Germline lookup yields CDR1 MNHEY and CDR2 SVGEGT. CDR3 nucleotides: TGTGCCAGCAGCCAACTAAGAGAGACCCAGTACTTC. It yields the protein CASSQLRETQYF.

The V gene is TRBV5-4, the J gene TRBJ1-1; no definite D call. CDR3 length: 13 residues. V was cut by 1 base and J by 3 bases, with 7 bases left in between. The germline CDR1 and CDR2 sequences are SGHNT and YYREEE (reference sequence). The CDR3 bases are TGTGCCAGCAGCTTGCTACGGGACACTGAAGCTTTCTTT. As protein: CASSLLRDTEAFF.

This chain links TRBV6-5 with TRBJ1-2, with a weak D call TRBD1 (6 bases). The CDR3 extends over 12 amino acids. The V end lost 11 bases, the J end lost 5 bases, and 15 bases lay between the germline ends. CDR1 MNHEY and CDR2 SVGAGI come from the germline V gene. For the CDR3, the DNA is TGTGCCGCCCGGGGGCAGATTTATGGCTACACCTTC. Amino acids: CAARGQIYGYTF.

The chain links TRBV5-4 to TRBJ2-3, with 12 bases identical to TRBD2. The J segment lost 8 bases and the V segment lost 6 bases, leaving 16 bases of the junction unmatched. The germline V gene has CDR1 SGHNT and CDR2 YYREEE (reference sequence). This CDR3 has 17 residues. For the CDR3, the DNA is TGTGCCAGCAAACTGAAAGAATCTAGCGGGAGGGTAGCTACGCAGTATTTT. Translating gives CASKLKESSGRVATQYF.

Here the CDR3 DNA reads TGTGCCAGCAGTTCGGGACAGGGGTTGGTGGCCGGGGAGCTGTTTTTT. Translating gives CASSSGQGLVAGELFF. The gene calls are TRBV28 and TRBJ2-2, with 10 nucleotides matching TRBD1. Unmatched junction bases numbered 8, after V lost 4 bases and J lost 6 bases. Germline values: CDR1 MDHEN, CDR2 SYDVKM. This CDR3 region has 16 residues.

The genes are TRBV3-1 (or the pseudogene TRBV3-2) and TRBJ2-1, with D unclear. Germline-derived CDR1 and CDR2 are LGHDT and YNNKEL (reference sequence). The V and J ends lost 4 bases and 7 bases respectively, with 5 bases between them. The CDR3 length is 11 residues. The CDR3 region is CASSLVNEQFF. In nucleotides, the CDR3 is TGTGCCAGCAGCCTAGTTAATGAGCAGTTCTTC.

The chain combines TRBV3-1 (or the pseudogene TRBV3-2) with TRBJ1-1; D remains ambiguous. The CDR3 has 15 residues. Germline CDR1 is LGHDT and CDR2 is YNNKEL (reference sequence). The V gene lost 2 bases and the J gene lost 3 bases, with 13 bases spanning the gap. The CDR3 DNA follows: TGTGCCAGCAGCCAATCTACACCGACACACACTGAAGCTTTCTTT. Its translation: CASSQSTPTHTEAFF.

V gene TRBV6-2 or TRBV6-3 combines with J gene TRBJ2-7; the D is unclear. CDR1 is MNHEY and CDR2 is SVGEGT in the germline V gene. The CDR3 has 15 amino acids. V lost 6 bases to trimming and J lost 11 bases, with 26 bases between them. The CDR3 DNA reads TGTGCCAGCAGCTCCCTTACGCCGCCTGGTCGAGGAAAGTACTTC. It specifies CASSSLTPPGRGKYF.

The rearrangement links TRBV6-5 to TRBJ1-3; no firm D call. The V end lost 5 bases, the J end lost 0 bases, and 5 bases lay between the germline ends. Germline V gene data show CDR1 as MNHEY and CDR2 as SVGAGI. The CDR3 spans 13 residues. CDR3 in amino acids: CASSTNSGNTIYF. As DNA, the CDR3 is TGTGCCAGCAGTACCAACTCTGGAAACACCATATATTTT.

The chain has TRBV19 and TRBJ2-6, with TRBD2 as a possible D gene (6 bases). Looked up from germline, CDR1 is LNHDA and CDR2 is SQIVND (reference sequence). The ends were cut back, 0 bases at V and 1 base at J, with 7 bases in the middle. The CDR3 covers 16 residues. In DNA, the CDR3 is TGTGCCAGTAGTATAGATGGGGGGTCTGGGGCCAACGTCCTGACTTTC. This codes for CASSIDGGSGANVLTF. Full variable domain (remainder filled in from reference TRBV19 and TRBJ2-6): DGGITQSPKYLFRKEGQNVTLSCEQNLNHDAMYWYRQDPGQGLRLIYYSQIVNDFQKGDIAEGYSVSREKKESFPLTVTSAQKNPTAFYLCASSIDGGSGANVLTFGAGSRLTVL.

V and J are TRBV7-3 and TRBJ2-7, with 7 bases aligning to TRBD2. Germline values: CDR1 SGHTA, CDR2 FQGTGA. The CDR3 consists of 13 residues. V gave up 3 bases and J gave up 3 bases; unmatched junction bases: 2. CDR3 protein: CASSFGGNYEQYF. CDR3 nucleotides: TGTGCCAGCAGCTTCGGGGGGAACTACGAGCAGTACTTC.

The V and J genes are TRBV7-8 and TRBJ1-2; 8 nucleotides line up with TRBD1. This CDR3 comprises 14 residues. The germline CDR1 and CDR2 sequences are SGHVS and FQNEAQ. Germline trimming cut 5 bases from V and 1 base from J; bases unmatched to any gene: 3. DNA of the CDR3: TGTGCCAGCAGCCCTGGACAGGGTAACTATGGCTACACCTTC. Encoded protein: CASSPGQGNYGYTF. Full variable domain (missing parts from reference TRBV7-8 and TRBJ1-2): GAGVSQSPRYKVAKRGQDVALRCDPISGHVSLFWYQQALGQGPEFLTYFQNEAQLDKSGLPSDRFFAERPEGSVSTLKIQRTQQEDSAVYLCASSPGQGNYGYTFGSGTRLTVV.

This clone was seen a few times. The chain carries TRBV14 and TRBJ2-7; D call uncertain. Germline lookup yields CDR1 SGHDN and CDR2 FVKESK. Trimming removed 0 bases at V and 6 bases at J, with 12 bases between. The CDR3 totals 14 residues. For the CDR3, the DNA is TGTGCCAGCAGCCAAGATCTTTGGACCCGCGAGCAGTACTTC. Protein sequence: CASSQDLWTREQYF.